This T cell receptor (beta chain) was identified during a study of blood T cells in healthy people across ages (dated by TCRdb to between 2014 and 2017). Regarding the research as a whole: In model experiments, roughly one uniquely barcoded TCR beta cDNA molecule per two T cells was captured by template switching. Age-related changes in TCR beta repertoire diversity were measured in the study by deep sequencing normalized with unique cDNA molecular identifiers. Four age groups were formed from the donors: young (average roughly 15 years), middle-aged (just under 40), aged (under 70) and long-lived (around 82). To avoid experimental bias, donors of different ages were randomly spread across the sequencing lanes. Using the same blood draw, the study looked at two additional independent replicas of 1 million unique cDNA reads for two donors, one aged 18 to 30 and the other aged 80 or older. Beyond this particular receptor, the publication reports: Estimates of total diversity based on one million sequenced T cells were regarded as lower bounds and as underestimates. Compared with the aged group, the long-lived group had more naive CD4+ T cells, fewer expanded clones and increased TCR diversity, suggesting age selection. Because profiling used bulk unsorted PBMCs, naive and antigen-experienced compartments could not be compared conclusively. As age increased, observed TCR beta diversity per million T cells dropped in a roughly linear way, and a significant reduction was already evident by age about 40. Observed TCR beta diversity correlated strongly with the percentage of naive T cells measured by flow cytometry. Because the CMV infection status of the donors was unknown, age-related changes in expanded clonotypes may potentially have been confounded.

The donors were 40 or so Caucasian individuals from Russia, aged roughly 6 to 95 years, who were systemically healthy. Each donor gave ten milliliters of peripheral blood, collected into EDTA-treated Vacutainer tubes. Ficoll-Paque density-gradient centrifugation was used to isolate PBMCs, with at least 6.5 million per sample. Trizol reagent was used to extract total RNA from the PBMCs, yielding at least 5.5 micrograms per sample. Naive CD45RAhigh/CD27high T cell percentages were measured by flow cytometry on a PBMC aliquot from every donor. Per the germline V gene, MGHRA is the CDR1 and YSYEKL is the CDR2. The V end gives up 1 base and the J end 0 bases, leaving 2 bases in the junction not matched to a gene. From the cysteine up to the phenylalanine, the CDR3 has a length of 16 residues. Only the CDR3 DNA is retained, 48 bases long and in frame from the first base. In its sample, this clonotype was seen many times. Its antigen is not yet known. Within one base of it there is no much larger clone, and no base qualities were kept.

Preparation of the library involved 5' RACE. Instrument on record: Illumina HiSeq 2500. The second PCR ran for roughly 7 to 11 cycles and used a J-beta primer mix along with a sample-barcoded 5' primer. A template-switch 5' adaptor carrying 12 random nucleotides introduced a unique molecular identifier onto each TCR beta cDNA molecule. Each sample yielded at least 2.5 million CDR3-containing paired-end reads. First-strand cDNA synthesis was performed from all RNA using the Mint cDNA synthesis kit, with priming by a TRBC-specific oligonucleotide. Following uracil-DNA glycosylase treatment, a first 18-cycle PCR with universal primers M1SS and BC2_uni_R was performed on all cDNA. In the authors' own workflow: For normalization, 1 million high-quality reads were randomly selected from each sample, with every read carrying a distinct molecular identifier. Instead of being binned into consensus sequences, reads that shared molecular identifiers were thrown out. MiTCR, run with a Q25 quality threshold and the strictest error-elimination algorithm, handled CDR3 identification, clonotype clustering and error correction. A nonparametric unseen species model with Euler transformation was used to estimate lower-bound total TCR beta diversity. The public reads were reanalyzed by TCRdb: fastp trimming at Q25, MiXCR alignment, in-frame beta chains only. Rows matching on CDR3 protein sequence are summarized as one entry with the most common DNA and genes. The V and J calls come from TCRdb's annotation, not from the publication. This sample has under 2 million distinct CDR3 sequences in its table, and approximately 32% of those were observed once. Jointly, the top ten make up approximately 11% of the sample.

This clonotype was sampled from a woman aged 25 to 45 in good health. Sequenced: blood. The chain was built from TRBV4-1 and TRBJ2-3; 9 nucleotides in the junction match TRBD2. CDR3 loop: CASSQVLAGSTDTQYF. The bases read TGCGCCAGCAGCCAAGTCCTAGCGGGAAGCACAGATACGCAGTATTTT.